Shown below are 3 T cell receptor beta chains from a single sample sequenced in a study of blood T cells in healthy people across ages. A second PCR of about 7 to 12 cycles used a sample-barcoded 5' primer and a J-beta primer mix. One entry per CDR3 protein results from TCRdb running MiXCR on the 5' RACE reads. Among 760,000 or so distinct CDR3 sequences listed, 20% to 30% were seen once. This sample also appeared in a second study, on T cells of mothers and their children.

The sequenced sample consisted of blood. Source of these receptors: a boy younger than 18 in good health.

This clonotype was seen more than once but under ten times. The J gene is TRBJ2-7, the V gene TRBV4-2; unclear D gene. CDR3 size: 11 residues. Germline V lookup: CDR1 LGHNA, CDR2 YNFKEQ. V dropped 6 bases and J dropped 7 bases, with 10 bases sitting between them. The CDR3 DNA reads TGTGCCAGCAGGGCTCGAGCAGAGCAGTACTTC. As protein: CASRARAEQYF.

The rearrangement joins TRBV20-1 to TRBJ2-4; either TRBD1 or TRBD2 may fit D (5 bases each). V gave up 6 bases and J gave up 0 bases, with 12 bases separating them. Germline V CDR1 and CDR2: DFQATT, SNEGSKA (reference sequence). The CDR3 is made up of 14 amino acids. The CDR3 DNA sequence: TGCAGTGCCCCTCGGGGCCTAGCCAAAAACATTCAGTACTTC. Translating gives CSAPRGLAKNIQYF.

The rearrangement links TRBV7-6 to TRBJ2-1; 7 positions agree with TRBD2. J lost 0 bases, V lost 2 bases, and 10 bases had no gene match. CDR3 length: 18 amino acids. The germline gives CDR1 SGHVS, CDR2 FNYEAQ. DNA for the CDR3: TGTGCCAGCAGCTTAAGCGCCGGGAGGTCTCTCTCCTACAATGAGCAGTTCTTC. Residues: CASSLSAGRSLSYNEQFF.